These T cell receptor beta chains were read from a single sample in a study of cytomegalovirus exposure and HLA in healthy donors. The method was immunoSEQ multiplex PCR; TCRdb's version includes in-frame clones alone and lacks a portion of them. The table has around 130,000 clones, about 80% seen once; the top ten hold 0.85% to 1.3%. The material sequenced was PBMCs. These receptor sequences come from a human donor in good health. The conserved cysteine and the conserved F or W are not part of the CDR3 here. Each record gives: V gene, CDR3 protein.

TRBV4-1,ASSQDWGQVSSPLH
TRBV6-1,ASTWTGNDYGYT
TRBV5-1,ASSSLGGGNTGELF
TRBV5-1,ASSLTGGIYGYT
TRBV25-1,ASSAERGQPQH
TRBV2,ASCLGFEDTQY
TRBV9,ASSAWTGITGELF
TRBV29-1,SVPDNYYGYT
TRBV9,ASSVAAGWAYEQY
TRBV7-6,ASSSGTGTYEQY
TRBV23-1,ASRPTRQGTNYGYT
TRBV28,ASSPEDSSEGYT
TRBV18,ASSPPVGHSYNEQF
TRBV7-9,ASSLAGGYSPLH
TRBV7-6,ASTALRGDSEQF
TRBV18,ASSAGGREKLF
TRBV7-6,ASSTSGLHSSGEQF
TRBV27,ASSLTAGQGARDTQY
TRBV27,ASSLALFEGFNPSGANVLT
TRBV2,ASSDWTTGELF
TRBV2,ASSEYLAENQETQY
TRBV9,ASSVDRRTGDQETQY
TRBV27,ASSLPRLSNTGELF
TRBV6-1,TSTTNERTIY
TRBV7-9,ASSLGQGSVRDTEAF
TRBV5-1,ASSPGGPVSYNEQF
TRBV6-6,ASSAPLGDTRLEQY
TRBV6-4,ASSDSGGSGANVLT
TRBV2,ASEGAVFNTEAF
TRBV7-6,ASSLLLAGRQSETQY
TRBV5-1,ASFGEGAEAF
TRBV13,ASSLTGALRGYT
TRBV4-1,ASSQDWGGTSYEQY
TRBV5-5,ASSATGGAGGHNEQF
TRBV11-2,ASSSREDNEQF
TRBV7-9,ASSLGQGTNEQF
TRBV5-1,ASSGPGLAATGELF
TRBV4-2,ASSQDTPAGVGEQF
TRBV7-8,ASSRDIDQPQH
TRBV7-2,ASSLAERGGNEQF
TRBV29-1,RVVGPDQPQH
TRBV6-5,ASSHQGQAIYGYT
TRBV7-3,ASSLNGGSTDTQY
TRBV28,ASSLVWETQY
TRBV9,ASSVGGPAMNTGELF
TRBV5-5,ASREGQNVIQY
TRBV30,ASDSPDTQY
TRBV6-5,ASRPRGREYGYT
TRBV28,ASSFGRQESSPLH
TRBV10-2,ASSGDSLTEAF
TRBV2,ASSEIAGSGGAQGTQY
TRBV9,ASSKEGLNEKLF
TRBV23-1,ASSPPDSTGELF
TRBV7-6,ASGKQGEAF
TRBV11-3,ASSPGTGQLREQY
TRBV27,ASSLKRGPYREQY
TRBV5-6,ASSLYRVDAF
TRBV9,ASSPYGRGKTDTQY
TRBV2,ASSEATGKYELWEQY
TRBV9,ASSVSGGVEKLF